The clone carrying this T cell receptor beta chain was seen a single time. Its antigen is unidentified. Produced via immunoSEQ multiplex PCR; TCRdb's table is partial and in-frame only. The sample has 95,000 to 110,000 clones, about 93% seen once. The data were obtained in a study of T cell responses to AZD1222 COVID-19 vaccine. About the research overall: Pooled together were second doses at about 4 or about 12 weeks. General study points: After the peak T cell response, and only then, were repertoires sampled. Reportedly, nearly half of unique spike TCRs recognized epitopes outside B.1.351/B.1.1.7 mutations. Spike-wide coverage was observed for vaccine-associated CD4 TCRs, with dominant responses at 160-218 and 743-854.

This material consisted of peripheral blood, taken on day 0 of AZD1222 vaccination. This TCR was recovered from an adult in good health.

The CDR3 DNA reads as TGTGCCTGGAGTGTCGACAGGGGCACTGAAGCTTTCTTT. Amino acid sequence: CAWSVDRGTEAFF. The chain recombines TRBV30 with TRBJ1-1, with TRBD1 matching over 8 bases. Losses at the gene ends were 0 bases for V and 4 bases for J; bases not matched to a gene: 1. The CDR3 is 13 amino acids. Per the germline V gene, CDR1 is GTSNPN and CDR2 is SVGIG (reference sequence). The full variable domain, its missing parts supplied by reference TRBV30 and TRBJ1-1, is SQTIHQWPATLVQPVGSPLSLECTVEGTSNPNLYWYRQAAGRGLQLLFYSVGIGQISSEVPQNLSASRPQDRQFILSSKKLLLSDSGFYLCAWSVDRGTEAFFGQGTRLTVV.